These 4 T cell receptor beta chains were sequenced from one sample in a study of cytomegalovirus exposure and HLA in healthy donors. The PCR used 60 Vbeta and 13 Jbeta primers. Assay: immunoSEQ multiplex PCR; the TCRdb copy retains only in-frame clones and omits some. The table includes 79,000 or so clones, 73% detected once. The sequencing sample was made of PBMCs. The source of these receptors is a woman aged 40 to 50 in good health and CMV-seropositive.

The V gene is TRBV11-2, the J gene TRBJ1-5; D unresolved. V lost 1 base and J 5 bases, leaving 6 bases between the germline ends. The CDR3 sequence is 13 residues long. From germline, CDR1 is SGHAT and CDR2 FQNNGV. As DNA, the CDR3 is TGTGCCAGCAGCTTAGGTTCGGATCAGCCCCAGCATTTT. It codes for CASSLGSDQPQHF.

This sequence joins TRBV28 and TRBJ1-5; 7 bases map to TRBD1. The CDR3 totals 16 residues. V was pared by 4 bases and J by 4 bases, with 10 bases of the junction left unmatched. The germline gives CDR1 MDHEN, CDR2 SYDVKM. The CDR3 coding sequence is TGTGCCAGCAGTTATAGGGCAGGGGGGTGGAATCAGCCCCAGCATTTT. This encodes CASSYRAGGWNQPQHF.

This clone was detected only a few times. This chain uses TRBV30 with TRBJ1-6; 10 positions match TRBD1. With V trimmed by 4 bases and J by 7 bases, 4 bases remained unmatched. This CDR3 region has 14 residues. CDR1 GTSNPN and CDR2 SVGIG come from the germline V gene (reference sequence). CDR3: CAWMGQGFNSPLHF. DNA of the CDR3: TGTGCCTGGATGGGACAGGGGTTCAATTCACCCCTCCACTTT.

The rearrangement joins TRBV19 to TRBJ1-4, with TRBD1 identical over 8 bases. Losses at the gene ends were 7 bases for V and 10 bases for J; bases not matched to a gene: 8. Germline CDR1 reads LNHDA; CDR2 reads SQIVND (reference sequence). The CDR3 totals 13 residues. Written as DNA, the CDR3 is TGTGCCAGTAACCGGGACAGGCAAGGAAAACTGTTTTTT. It codes for CASNRDRQGKLFF.